These 32 T cell receptor beta chains were all obtained from the same sample, sequenced in a study of blood T cells in healthy people across ages. PCR was performed a second time for 7 to 11 cycles using a sample-barcoded 5' primer and a J-beta primer mix. MiXCR was run by TCRdb on the 5' RACE reads, yielding one entry per CDR3 protein. The data contain about 1.6 million distinct CDR3 sequences, 30% to 40% of them singletons. Sequencing used blood. Receptor source: a woman aged 25 to 39 in good health.

The chain employs TRBV4-1 and TRBJ1-5; D unresolved. The germline V gene has CDR1 MGHRA and CDR2 YSYEKL. The CDR3 runs to 15 residues. Trimming took 0 bases from V and 1 from J, leaving 7 bases between them. DNA of the CDR3: TGCGCCAGCAGCCAAGATAATCGGAGCAATCAGCCCCAGCATTTT. This translates into CASSQDNRSNQPQHF.

V and J are TRBV20-1 and TRBJ2-7; 9 nucleotides agree with TRBD1. The CDR3 is 15 residues long. Germline trimming cut 6 bases from V and 7 bases from J; bases unmatched to any gene: 16. Germline CDR1 DFQATT, CDR2 SNEGSKA (reference sequence). This chain's CDR3 is CSATLTRTGVGEQYF. Here the CDR3 DNA reads TGCAGTGCCACCCTGACGAGGACAGGGGTCGGGGAGCAGTACTTC.

The V gene is TRBV4-2, the J gene TRBJ2-7; TRBD2 matches 7 bases. CDR1 LGHNA and CDR2 YNFKEQ come from the germline V gene. The trim removed 4 bases at V and 0 bases at J, leaving 6 bases unmatched. The CDR3 totals 15 residues. CDR3 loop: CASSPVGGDSYEQYF. Here the CDR3 DNA reads TGTGCCAGCAGCCCTGTGGGGGGGGACTCCTACGAGCAGTACTTC.

J is TRBJ2-7 and V is TRBV5-5; D may be TRBD1 (6 bases). V was cut by 3 bases and J by 9 bases, with 13 bases left in between. Germline values: CDR1 SGHKS, CDR2 YYEKEE (reference sequence). This CDR3 contains 12 residues. The CDR3 sequence: CASSYQKGGQYF. As DNA, the CDR3 is TGTGCCAGCAGCTACCAGAAAGGGGGGCAGTACTTC.

For this clonotype: At one end the junction does not follow the germline gene, possibly because of a read error. The V gene is TRBV7-9, the J gene TRBJ2-5; D gene uncertain. CDR1 SEHNR and CDR2 FQNEAQ come from the germline V gene (reference sequence). This CDR3 comprises 14 residues. The CDR3 region is CASSSAEYQEAQYF. CDR3 nucleotide sequence: TGTGCCAGCAGCTCCGCTGAGTACCAAGAGGCCCAGTACTTC.

This clonotype was counted a few times. V is TRBV20-1 and J is TRBJ2-1; weak D call: TRBD2 (6 bases). The germline V gene has CDR1 DFQATT and CDR2 SNEGSKA (reference sequence). The CDR3 is made up of 15 amino acids. Between the trimmed V and J ends, which lost 6 bases and 0 bases, there was a span of 15 bases. The CDR3: CSAPTVRGSYNEQFF. The CDR3 nucleotides are TGCAGTGCCCCCACCGTGCGGGGCTCCTACAATGAGCAGTTCTTC.

The chain links TRBV7-9 to TRBJ1-6; D remains unclear. Germline CDR1 is SEHNR and CDR2 is FQNEAQ (reference sequence). Trimming took off 6 bases at V and 10 bases at J, with 10 bases between the two ends. The CDR3 runs to 12 residues. CDR3 sequence: CASRPTQSPLHF. CDR3 sequence (DNA): TGTGCCAGCAGGCCCACCCAGTCACCCCTCCACTTT.

The V call is TRBV25-1, the J call TRBJ1-1; D uncertain. CDR1 is MGHDK and CDR2 is SYGVNS in the germline V gene. This CDR3 spans 13 amino acids. With 3 bases removed from V and 6 bases from J, the gap between germline ends came to 11 bases. The CDR3 nucleotides read TGTGCCAGCAGTGATCGAGGACGGGCTGAAGCTTTCTTT. Translated, it gives CASSDRGRAEAFF.

The chain employs TRBV20-1 and TRBJ1-2; D unclear. This CDR3 has 11 amino acids. The germline gives CDR1 DFQATT, CDR2 SNEGSKA (reference sequence). The V and J ends lost 1 base and 8 bases respectively, with 8 bases between them. The CDR3 bases are TGCAGTGCTAGAGGACCGCTGGGCTACACCTTC. Its protein is CSARGPLGYTF.

V gene TRBV3-1 combines with J gene TRBJ2-3; no definite D call. The CDR3 runs 16 residues. Between the trimmed V and J ends, which lost 1 base and 4 bases, there was a span of 15 bases. The germline CDR1 and CDR2 sequences are LGHDT and YNNKEL (reference sequence). DNA of the CDR3: TGTGCCAGCAGCCAAGTTAATAGGAATAGGGCAGATACGCAGTATTTT. Translation gives CASSQVNRNRADTQYF.

The chain couples TRBV9 to TRBJ2-5; 7 bases agree with TRBD2. Germline values: CDR1 SGDLS, CDR2 YYNGEE. The CDR3 extends over 18 amino acids. J lost 5 bases, V lost 0 bases, and 16 bases had no gene match. The CDR3 DNA follows: TGTGCCAGCAGCGTAGGGTCAGCGGGGCTAACGCTCAAGGAGACCCAGTACTTC. It codes for CASSVGSAGLTLKETQYF.

This clonotype was observed at least ten times. V is TRBV6-6 and J is TRBJ2-7, with D tentatively TRBD2 (6 bases). CDR1 MNHNY and CDR2 SVGAGI come from the germline V gene (reference sequence). CDR3 length: 12 amino acids. Trimming took off 3 bases at V and 7 bases at J, with 10 bases between the two ends. The CDR3 sequence: CASSYTGEEQYF. CDR3 nucleotide sequence: TGTGCCAGCAGTTATACGGGGGAGGAGCAGTACTTC.

The V call is TRBV6-2 or TRBV6-3, the J call TRBJ2-5, with 8 bases fitting TRBD1. CDR1 and CDR2 from the germline V gene are MNHEY and SVGEGT. Losses at the gene ends were 8 bases for V and 11 bases for J; bases not matched to a gene: 19. CDR3 length: 15 residues. The CDR3 spells CASSVSTRGPGEQYF. Here the CDR3 DNA reads TGTGCCAGCTCCGTTTCGACCAGGGGGCCGGGAGAGCAGTACTTC.

This clonotype was found many times. The rearrangement links TRBV5-1 to TRBJ2-7; perhaps TRBD2 as D (6 bases). V was trimmed by 0 bases and J by 6 bases, leaving 10 bases between them. CDR3 length: 13 amino acids. CDR1 and CDR2 from the germline V gene are SGHRS and YFSETQ. The CDR3 protein is CASSLAGGSEQYF. For the CDR3, the DNA is TGCGCCAGCAGCTTGGCTGGAGGGAGCGAGCAGTACTTC.

This clonotype has more than one count but fewer than ten. This chain connects TRBV7-6 to TRBJ2-5; 8 bases line up with TRBD1. V shed 5 bases and J 5 bases; nucleotides not matched to a gene: 13. This CDR3 contains 16 residues. Per the germline V gene, CDR1 is SGHVS and CDR2 is FNYEAQ. The CDR3 loop reads CASSPMGTGYSETQYF. CDR3 nucleotide sequence: TGTGCCAGCAGCCCCATGGGGACAGGATATTCGGAGACCCAGTACTTC. The full variable domain, in which reference TRBV7-6 and TRBJ2-5 provide the parts outside the CDR3, is GAGVSQSPRYKVTKRGQDVALRCDPISGHVSLYWYRQALGQGPEFLTYFNYEAQQDKSGLPNDRFSAERPEGSISTLTIQRTEQRDSAMYRCASSPMGTGYSETQYFGPGTRLLVL.

This clonotype has a handful of counts. The rearrangement links TRBV5-1 to TRBJ2-2; D remains ambiguous. The CDR3 has 14 residues. The germline V and J ends were trimmed by 4 bases and 5 bases, with 12 bases remaining between them. Looked up from germline, CDR1 is SGHRS and CDR2 is YFSETQ. The CDR3 DNA reads TGCGCCAGCAGCGAAACCTGGGGAACCGGGGAGCTGTTTTTT. This sequence encodes CASSETWGTGELFF. The full variable domain, completed using reference TRBV5-1 and TRBJ2-2, is KAGVTQTPRYLIKTRGQQVTLSCSPISGHRSVSWYQQTPGQGLQFLFEYFSETQRNKGNFPGRFSGRQFSNSRSEMNVSTLELGDSALYLCASSETWGTGELFFGEGSRLTVL.

The rearrangement uses TRBV5-5 and TRBJ2-3, with a weak D call TRBD1 (5 bases). Germline assignment: CDR1 SGHKS and CDR2 YYEKEE (reference sequence). The CDR3 runs 16 residues. V was trimmed by 1 base and J by 6 bases, leaving 18 bases between them. The CDR3 spells CASSLRTLLLVDTQYF. The CDR3 nucleotides read TGTGCCAGCAGCTTGAGGACATTGCTTTTAGTCGATACGCAGTATTTT.

The chain links TRBV7-9 to TRBJ2-3; tentatively, D is TRBD2 (6 bases). Per germline, CDR1 SEHNR and CDR2 FQNEAQ (reference sequence). This CDR3 region has 15 residues. Trimming stripped 4 bases from V and 2 bases from J, with 13 bases between. The CDR3 DNA reads TGTGCCAGCAGCTCCAAGGGACTCGACACAGATACGCAGTATTTT. Translation: CASSSKGLDTDTQYF. The full variable domain, its missing parts supplied by reference TRBV7-9 and TRBJ2-3, is DTGVSQNPRHKITKRGQNVTFRCDPISEHNRLYWYRQTLGQGPEFLTYFQNEAQLEKSRLLSDRFSAERPKGSFSTLEIQRTEQGDSAMYLCASSSKGLDTDTQYFGPGTRLTVL.

This rearrangement joins TRBV3-1 to TRBJ2-7, with a possible D match to TRBD1 (6 bases). The J call may be mistaken, given a closer DNA end match to TRBJ2-5. Germline assignment: CDR1 LGHDT and CDR2 YNNKEL (reference sequence). The CDR3 is made up of 17 amino acids. CDR3 in amino acids: CASSQDRVGGFQETQYF. The CDR3 DNA reads TGTGCCAGCAGCCAAGACCGGGTAGGGGGATTTCAAGAGACCCAGTACTTC.

J is TRBJ1-2 and V is TRBV5-6, with TRBD1 matching 7 bases. The junction had 10 bases not matched to a gene; V was cut back by 0 bases and J by 2 bases. The CDR3 sequence is 17 residues long. Germline V gene sequence: CDR1 SGHDT, CDR2 YYEEEE. The CDR3 DNA is TGTGCCAGCAGCTTGGGGCAGGGGGGATACCGGAACTATGGCTACACCTTC. It translates to CASSLGQGGYRNYGYTF.

The chain employs TRBV20-1 and TRBJ1-1, with D perhaps matching TRBD1 (6 bases). This CDR3 has 13 residues. The V and J ends lost 1 base and 3 bases respectively, with 9 bases between them. In germline, CDR1 is DFQATT, CDR2 SNEGSKA (reference sequence). The CDR3, as DNA: TGCAGTGCTAGAGTCGGACAGTACACTGAAGCTTTCTTT. Translated: CSARVGQYTEAFF.

This chain joins TRBV5-4 and TRBJ2-3; TRBD2 matches at 14 bases. CDR3 length equals 17 residues. After removal of 4 bases from V and 6 bases from J, the junction contained 10 bases not matched to a gene. The germline gives CDR1 SGHNT, CDR2 YYREEE (reference sequence). In nucleotides, the CDR3 is TGTGCCAGCAGCCCAGGGACTAGCGGGGGCCTCCAGGATACGCAGTATTTT. Translated, it gives CASSPGTSGGLQDTQYF.

The V gene is TRBV7-8, the J gene TRBJ2-7, with D maybe TRBD2 (6 bases). CDR1 and CDR2 from the germline V gene are SGHVS and FQNEAQ. The CDR3 covers 15 residues. The V and J ends lost 5 bases and 4 bases respectively, with 18 bases between them. In DNA form, the CDR3 reads TGTGCCAGCAGCCCCCCCGATAGCGGACTTTACGAGCAGTACTTC. Translated: CASSPPDSGLYEQYF.

This clonotype was counted between two and nine times. The chain joins TRBV7-6 to TRBJ1-2; 8 bases are shared with TRBD1. The CDR3 sequence is 13 residues long. Trimming at V came to 5 bases and at J to 4 bases, leaving 3 bases not matched to a gene. CDR1 is SGHVS and CDR2 is FNYEAQ in the germline V gene. The CDR3 loop is CASSKGTGYGYTF. In DNA, the CDR3 is TGTGCCAGCAGCAAGGGGACAGGCTATGGCTACACCTTC. Based on the CDR3 plus reference TRBV7-6 and TRBJ1-2, the full variable domain is GAGVSQSPRYKVTKRGQDVALRCDPISGHVSLYWYRQALGQGPEFLTYFNYEAQQDKSGLPNDRFSAERPEGSISTLTIQRTEQRDSAMYRCASSKGTGYGYTFGSGTRLTVV.

There are a few counts of this clonotype. The rearrangement joins TRBV6-6 to TRBJ2-5, with D possibly being TRBD1 (6 bases). The CDR3 has 12 residues. Germline CDR1 is MNHNY and CDR2 is SVGAGI (reference sequence). Trimming cost V 7 bases and J 5 bases, with 11 bases left between them. CDR3 nucleotide sequence: TGTGCCAGCAAAGGGGGTAGCGAGACCCAGTACTTC. It specifies CASKGGSETQYF.

The chain recombines TRBV21-1 with TRBJ2-7; no check of the table's D call, TRBD1, against the DNA was made. TRBV21-1 represents a pseudogene. CDR3 length: 18 amino acids. CDR3 DNA sequence: TGTGCCAGCAGCAAGAATCCACCGGGACAGGCGAGCTCCTACGAGCAGTACTTC. Its translation: CASSKNPPGQASSYEQYF.

This clonotype was recorded at least ten times. The gene calls are TRBV20-1 and TRBJ2-1; tentative D call: TRBD1 (6 bases). Trimming stripped 6 bases from V and 3 bases from J, with 27 bases between. The CDR3 is 18 residues long. Germline CDR1 reads DFQATT; CDR2 reads SNEGSKA (reference sequence). In DNA, the CDR3 is TGCAGTGCCCCACGGGACACTGGAAAAGGGGCGGTCTACAATGAGCAGTTCTTC. This translates into CSAPRDTGKGAVYNEQFF.

The CDR3 loop is CASSQELAGAPGGHEQYF. CDR3 sequence (DNA): TGTGCCAGCAGCCAAGAACTAGCGGGAGCCCCGGGGGGCCACGAGCAGTACTTC. The V gene is TRBV4-2, the J gene TRBJ2-7, with 11 bases that match TRBD2. Germline V lookup: CDR1 LGHNA, CDR2 YNFKEQ. J lost 5 bases, V lost 0 bases, and 12 bases had no gene match. The CDR3 runs to 18 residues.

This sequence joins TRBV7-9 and TRBJ2-1; maybe TRBD2 (7 bases). The ends were cut back, 6 bases at V and 5 bases at J, with 17 bases in the middle. Germline V gene sequence: CDR1 SEHNR, CDR2 FQNEAQ (reference sequence). There are 15 residues in the CDR3. CDR3 residues: CASRPGRGRNNEQFF. The CDR3 nucleotides are TGTGCCAGCAGACCTGGGCGGGGGCGAAACAATGAGCAGTTCTTC.

Turning to this clonotype: The germline gene is not matched at one end of the junction; a read error may be the cause. The chain carries TRBV30 and TRBJ2-4; maybe TRBD2 (6 bases). The CDR3 has 15 residues. The germline gives CDR1 GTSNPN, CDR2 SVGIG (reference sequence). The CDR3, as DNA: TGCGCCTGGAGTGTTCTAGGGAAGGAGGGGAACATTCAGTACTTC. This sequence encodes CAWSVLGKEGNIQYF.

The J gene is TRBJ2-7, the V gene TRBV13, with D perhaps matching TRBD1 (6 bases). CDR1 PRHDT and CDR2 FYEKMQ come from the germline V gene (reference sequence). Trimming removed 1 base at V and 5 bases at J, with 12 bases between. The CDR3 consists of 14 residues. CDR3 nucleotides: TGTGCCAGCAGCTTAGTACAGGGTAACAACGAGCAGTACTTC. Residues: CASSLVQGNNEQYF.

V and J are TRBV20-1 and TRBJ2-1; 10 bases fit TRBD2. This CDR3 is built from 14 residues. Germline CDR1 reads DFQATT; CDR2 reads SNEGSKA (reference sequence). V trimming: 6 bases; J trimming: 10 bases; junction bases outside the gene matches: 12. The CDR3 is CSAPRASGGREQFF. The CDR3 DNA is TGCAGTGCCCCCCGGGCTAGCGGGGGCCGAGAGCAGTTCTTC.